This note documents a single TCR beta chain sequence. The antigen is not known. CDR3 length: 14 residues. In germline, CDR1 is MGHRA, CDR2 YSYEKL. V dropped 0 bases and J dropped 3 bases, with 9 bases sitting between them. Original processing methods: Sequence data from immunoSEQ were junction-only and lacked quality scores; consequently, filtering differed. Libraries were prepared by immunoSEQ multiplex PCR; TCRdb keeps only in-frame clonotypes and omits some of them. The V and J calls and clone size come from that table; D and trimming were worked out from the DNA. The sample consists of about 580,000 clones, about 98% of them appearing once. CD45RO-negative, CCR7-positively selected cells formed the naive CD8 fraction, excluding terminally differentiated effector memory CD45RA+ cells. The data were obtained in a study of shared clonotypes between healthy human individuals. General study findings and limits: Non-shared clonotypes displayed generation probabilities falling below those of clonotypes present in all four donors.

Sequencing used naive CD8+ T cells sorted from blood. The V call is TRBV4-1, the J call TRBJ2-7; no clear D. The TCR originated in a man between 25 and 39 years old in good health. CDR3 bases: TGCGCCAGCAGCCAAGATTACGGCAGCTACGAGCAGTACTTC. Its translation is CASSQDYGSYEQYF.